A single sample gave rise to the 22 T cell receptor beta chains below, sequenced in a study of cytomegalovirus exposure and HLA in healthy donors. Use of 60 Vbeta and 13 Jbeta primers characterized the PCR. Sequencing was performed with immunoSEQ multiplex PCR; in TCRdb, only in-frame clones are kept and a portion is missing. The sample consists of 150,000 to 200,000 clones, about 70% of them appearing once. The material sequenced was PBMCs. The receptors were sampled from a male donor in good health and CMV-seronegative.

The chain couples TRBV29-1 to TRBJ2-1; 7 bases fit TRBD2. The CDR3 runs to 13 residues. With V trimmed by 8 bases and J by 4 bases, 8 bases remained unmatched. Per germline, CDR1 SQVTM and CDR2 ANQGSEA. CDR3 DNA: TGCAGCACCGGGACTACCTCGTACAATGAGCAGTTCTTC. Encoded protein: CSTGTTSYNEQFF.

The sample holds a few counts of this clone. The rearrangement links TRBV5-1 to TRBJ2-3; D perhaps matches TRBD2 (5 bases). V was pared by 0 bases and J by 2 bases, with 13 bases between. CDR3 size: 16 residues. Per germline, CDR1 SGHRS and CDR2 YFSETQ. CDR3 sequence reads: CASSLGASLVTDTQYF. The CDR3 region has the DNA TGCGCCAGCAGCTTGGGGGCTAGCTTAGTCACAGATACGCAGTATTTT.

The rearrangement joins TRBV7-2 to TRBJ2-1; 9 nucleotides line up with TRBD2. The CDR3 spans 15 residues. The germline CDR1 and CDR2 sequences are SGHTA and FQGNSA. With 5 bases clipped from V and 5 bases from J, the junction kept 7 bases outside the gene matches. CDR3: CASSPSSGTHNEQFF. CDR3 sequence (DNA): TGTGCCAGCAGCCCATCTAGCGGGACTCACAATGAGCAGTTCTTC.

This sequence joins TRBV6-5 and TRBJ1-4; 10 nucleotides align to TRBD1. V shed 5 bases and J 8 bases; nucleotides not matched to a gene: 8. The CDR3 is 15 amino acids. The germline V gene encodes CDR1 MNHEY and CDR2 SVGAGI. The CDR3 spells CASSAGTGVGEKLFF. The CDR3 DNA reads as TGTGCCAGCAGTGCCGGGACAGGGGTAGGGGAAAAACTGTTTTTT.

The chain employs TRBV29-1 and TRBJ2-2; 10 nucleotides align to TRBD2. The germline gives CDR1 SQVTM, CDR2 ANQGSEA. The CDR3 contains 12 residues. As DNA, the CDR3 is TGCAGTGTAGCGGGAGGAACCGGGGAGCTGTTTTTT. Residues: CSVAGGTGELFF.

The chain is built from TRBV5-6 and TRBJ1-2; D is ambiguous. Between the trimmed V and J ends, which lost 0 bases and 4 bases, there was a span of 4 bases. Germline assignment: CDR1 SGHDT and CDR2 YYEEEE. The CDR3 contains 12 residues. This CDR3 reads CASSLAGYGYTF. CDR3 DNA: TGTGCCAGCAGCTTGGCCGGCTATGGCTACACCTTC.

V is TRBV2 and J is TRBJ1-1; 7 bases map to TRBD1. With V trimmed by 6 bases and J by 12 bases, 7 bases remained unmatched. The CDR3 is made up of 11 amino acids. Per germline, CDR1 SNHLY and CDR2 FYNNEI. CDR3 in amino acids: CASRDAGGTFF. CDR3 DNA sequence: TGTGCCAGCAGGGATGCAGGGGGTACTTTCTTT.

The CDR3 here is CASSQDDRVTFENTIYF. In DNA form, the CDR3 reads TGCGCCAGCAGCCAAGACGACAGAGTGACCTTTGAAAACACCATATATTTT. This chain joins TRBV4-1 and TRBJ1-3, with D possibly matching TRBD1 (5 bases). V lost 0 bases, J lost 6 bases, and 18 bases lay in between. CDR1 is MGHRA, CDR2 YSYEKL, per germline. The CDR3 runs to 17 residues.

The rearrangement uses TRBV11-2 and TRBJ1-2, with 9 bases that match TRBD1. The V segment lost 5 bases and the J segment 4 bases; nucleotides outside the gene matches: 11. This CDR3 spans 16 amino acids. CDR1 SGHAT and CDR2 FQNNGV come from the germline V gene. DNA for the CDR3: TGTGCCAGCAGCCCCTCGGACAGGGGCGCACTCTATGGCTACACCTTC. Translating it yields CASSPSDRGALYGYTF.

The table lists this clone with a count of one. The J gene is TRBJ1-1, the V gene TRBV5-8, with TRBD1 identical over 7 bases. The ends lost 4 bases at V and 5 bases at J; junction bases unmatched: 2. This CDR3 is 12 amino acids long. The germline V gene has CDR1 SGHTS and CDR2 YDEGEE. CDR3 amino acids: CASSPGGTEAFF. The CDR3 DNA reads as TGTGCCAGCAGCCCAGGGGGAACTGAAGCTTTCTTT.

The CDR3 is CASRPGGAGSYEQYF. The CDR3 coding sequence is TGTGCCAGCCGCCCCGGGGGAGCGGGGAGCTACGAGCAGTACTTC. This chain connects TRBV27 to TRBJ2-7; TRBD2 agrees at 7 bases. Germline trimming cut 8 bases from V and 3 bases from J; bases unmatched to any gene: 13. This CDR3 spans 15 amino acids. The germline gives CDR1 MNHEY, CDR2 SMNVEV (reference sequence).

The chain couples TRBV11-3 to TRBJ2-7; 12 bases are a match to TRBD1. The CDR3 spans 14 residues. J was trimmed by 5 bases and V by 4 bases; bases with no gene match: 3. From germline, CDR1 is SGHNT and CDR2 YENEEA. CDR3 nucleotides: TGTGCCAGCAGCTCGGGACAGGGGGCCCACGAGCAGTACTTC. Amino acid sequence: CASSSGQGAHEQYF.

A note on this clone: The conserved closing phenylalanine or tryptophan is absent in this CDR3, likely reflecting a read error. The chain is built from TRBV4-1 and TRBJ2-7; D is uncertain. This CDR3 has 15 residues. Germline CDR1 and CDR2: MGHRA and YSYEKL. Trimming shortened V by 0 bases and J by 3 bases, and 12 bases separated the two germline ends. The CDR3 spells CASSQDLSGFYEQYL. DNA of the CDR3: TGCGCCAGCAGCCAAGATCTTTCAGGCTTCTACGAGCAGTACCTC.

This clone was detected only once. The gene calls are TRBV18 and TRBJ2-3, with 11 positions matching TRBD1. The V segment lost 6 bases and the J segment 10 bases; nucleotides outside the gene matches: 12. CDR1 and CDR2 (germline): KGHSH, LQKENI. CDR3 length equals 15 residues. The CDR3 reads CASSQGTGGSLPQYF. In DNA form, the CDR3 reads TGTGCCAGCTCCCAAGGGACAGGGGGGAGTTTGCCGCAGTATTTT.

CDR3 coding DNA: TGTGCCAGCAGTGAACCAGGACTAGCGGACTACGAGCAGTACTTC. It codes for CASSEPGLADYEQYF. The V gene is TRBV25-1, the J gene TRBJ2-7; the match to TRBD2 covers 10 bases. Per the germline V gene, CDR1 is MGHDK and CDR2 is SYGVNS. The CDR3 is 15 amino acids. V shed 2 bases, J shed 3 bases, and the junction held 4 bases outside the gene matches.

This clone came up a few times. V and J are TRBV29-1 and TRBJ2-3; 7 bases agree with TRBD1. J gave up 1 base and V 3 bases, and 4 bases lay outside the gene matches. The germline V gene has CDR1 SQVTM and CDR2 ANQGSEA. This CDR3 spans 14 amino acids. Here the CDR3 DNA reads TGCAGCGTTGACAGGGGGTTCGGCACAGATACGCAGTATTTT. Translated: CSVDRGFGTDTQYF.

Concerning this clone itself: This clone may be a read error of a much larger clone one base away. V and J are TRBV6-1 and TRBJ1-1, with D maybe TRBD1 (6 bases). Germline loops: CDR1 MNHNS, CDR2 SASEGT. V was shortened by 5 bases and J by 0 bases, with 10 bases between the two germline ends. This CDR3 contains 14 residues. The CDR3 here is CASSFGQMNTEAFF. The CDR3 DNA sequence: TGTGCCAGCAGTTTCGGACAGATGAACACTGAAGCTTTCTTT.

This chain connects TRBV30 to TRBJ2-7; 8 bases line up with TRBD2. Germline V gene sequence: CDR1 GTSNPN, CDR2 SVGIG (reference sequence). The CDR3 spans 13 residues. Trimming at V came to 3 bases and at J to 0 bases, leaving 1 base not matched to a gene. The DNA of the CDR3 is TGTGCCTGGAGGAGCGGGAGCTCCTACGAGCAGTACTTC. It yields the protein CAWRSGSSYEQYF.

For the CDR3, the DNA is TGTGCCAGCAGCTCCTCCACAGGGAACACTGAAGCTTTCTTT. This codes for CASSSSTGNTEAFF. The J gene is TRBJ1-1, the V gene TRBV11-2, with D possibly matching TRBD1 (5 bases). The CDR3 is made up of 14 amino acids. Trimming removed 4 bases from V and 1 base from J, with 10 bases in between. Germline CDR1 and CDR2: SGHAT and FQNNGV.

The rearrangement links TRBV14 to TRBJ2-5; 14 bases align to TRBD2. J was trimmed by 0 bases and V by 1 base; bases with no gene match: 4. The CDR3 spans 18 residues. The germline V gene encodes CDR1 SGHDN and CDR2 FVKESK. CDR3 sequence: CASSQARTSGGYQETQYF. The CDR3 region has the DNA TGTGCCAGCAGCCAAGCACGGACTAGCGGGGGGTACCAAGAGACCCAGTACTTC.

The rearrangement links TRBV5-1 to TRBJ2-7, with 9 bases fitting TRBD2. Trimming at V came to 0 bases and at J to 0 bases, leaving 10 bases not matched to a gene. The CDR3 contains 18 residues. Looked up from germline, CDR1 is SGHRS and CDR2 is YFSETQ. CDR3 nucleotide sequence: TGCGCCAGCAGCTTGGCCAATGTGGCTAGCGGGGCCTCCTACGAGCAGTACTTC. Encoded protein: CASSLANVASGASYEQYF.

This sequence joins TRBV19 and TRBJ1-1; D not resolved. V lost 10 bases, J lost 1 base, and 7 bases lay in between. The CDR3 totals 11 residues. The germline V gene has CDR1 LNHDA and CDR2 SQIVND (reference sequence). The CDR3 sequence is CATERNTEAFF. The CDR3 nucleotides read TGTGCCACCGAGAGGAACACTGAAGCTTTCTTT.